This T cell receptor beta chain was profiled in a study of CD8 T cells in ankylosing spondylitis. Study-level results: Those disease-linked clones were CD8+; they were also relatively rare in peripheral blood.

The ends were cut back, 4 bases at V and 15 bases at J, with 18 bases in the middle. The CDR3 contains 13 residues. This clonotype showed up many times. Its antigen is unknown. Researchers built TCR beta libraries using quantitative 5'-RACE with molecular barcodes. TCRdb reprocessed the 5' RACE reads via MiXCR and lists one record per CDR3 protein. This sample has more than 150,000 distinct CDR3 sequences; 15% to 20% occur once, and the top ten carry about 4.3%. The rearrangement links TRBV12-3 or TRBV12-4 to TRBJ1-4; D is perhaps TRBD1 (6 bases). Sequenced sample: blood, either unsorted or a sorted T cell fraction (not recorded which). The source is a male donor aged 5 to 30 with ankylosing spondylitis or in good health (not recorded which). The DNA for the CDR3 is TGTGCCAGCAGTTCCGGAATAACGTCAGGGGTGTTTTTT. Translated: CASSSGITSGVFF.